This T cell receptor (beta chain) is from a study of cytomegalovirus exposure and HLA in healthy donors. The donors were part of the validation cohort, which consisted of about 120 subjects and was separate from the first cohort of about 720 subjects. Findings and caveats of the study: Specificity of three CMV-associated chains for CMV antigens was verified in vitro. Associated with cytomegalovirus, according to the listing, were 150 to 200 TCR beta chains. Most TCR sequences were uncommon, yet certain public TCRs appeared in many donors.

The germline CDR1 and CDR2 sequences are SGHDT and YYEEEE. Trimming cost V 3 bases and J 4 bases, with 12 bases left between them. The CDR3 extends over 14 amino acids. Method: immunoSEQ multiplex PCR; TCRdb's copy keeps in-frame clones and lacks some. The table includes 100,000 to 120,000 clones, approximately 89% detected once. Details on this clone: Its specificity is not known.

Sequencing was carried out using PBMCs. This sequence originates from a woman aged 18-30 years in good health and CMV-seronegative. This chain connects TRBV5-6 to TRBJ2-3; D may be TRBD1 (6 bases). Here the CDR3 DNA reads TGTGCCAGCAGCTCCTCGACAGGTTCAGATACGCAGTATTTT. It is translated as CASSSSTGSDTQYF.